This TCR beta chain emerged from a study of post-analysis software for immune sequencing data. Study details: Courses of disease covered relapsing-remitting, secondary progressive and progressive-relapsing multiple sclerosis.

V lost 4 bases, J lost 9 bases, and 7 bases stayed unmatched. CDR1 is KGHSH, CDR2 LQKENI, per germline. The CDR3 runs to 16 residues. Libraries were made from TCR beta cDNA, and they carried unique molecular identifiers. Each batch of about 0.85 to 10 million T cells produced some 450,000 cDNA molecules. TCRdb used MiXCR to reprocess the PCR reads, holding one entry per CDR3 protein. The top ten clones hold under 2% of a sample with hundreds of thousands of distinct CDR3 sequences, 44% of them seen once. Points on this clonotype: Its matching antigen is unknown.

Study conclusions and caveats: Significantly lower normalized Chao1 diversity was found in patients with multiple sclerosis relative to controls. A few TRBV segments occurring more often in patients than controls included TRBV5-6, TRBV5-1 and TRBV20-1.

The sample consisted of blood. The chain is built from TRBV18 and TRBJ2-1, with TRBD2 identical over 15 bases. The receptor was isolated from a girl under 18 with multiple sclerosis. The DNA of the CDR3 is TGTGCCAGCTCACTTAGCGGACTAGCGGGGGGGCCTGAGCAGTTCTTC. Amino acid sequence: CASSLSGLAGGPEQFF. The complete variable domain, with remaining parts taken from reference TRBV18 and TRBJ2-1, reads NAGVMQNPRHLVRRRGQEARLRCSPMKGHSHVYWYRQLPEEGLKFMVYLQKENIIDESGMPKERFSAEFPKEGPSILRIQQVVRGDSAAYFCASSLSGLAGGPEQFFGPGTRLTVL.